Presented here are 17 T cell receptor beta chains from one specimen sequenced in a study of blood T cell repertoires in COVID-19. Clones were sequenced by immunoSEQ multiplex PCR, and TCRdb holds only the in-frame ones, with some missing. The sample lists about 140,000 clones; 86% were seen once. The sample consisted of PBMCs or T cells enriched from blood (not recorded which). These receptors originate from a man in his fifties or sixties who had recovered from COVID-19.

The chain has TRBV21-1 and TRBJ1-1; the table's D call, TRBD1, has no DNA check behind it. TRBV21-1 is shown as a pseudogene. The CDR3 is 12 residues long. CDR3 sequence (DNA): TGTGCCAGCTTACGGGGACAGGGGGAAGCTTTCTTT. Its protein is CASLRGQGEAFF.

The rearrangement uses TRBV6-5 and TRBJ1-1; 9 bases match TRBD1. V lost 7 bases to trimming and J lost 3 bases; unmatched junction nucleotides: 9. Germline values: CDR1 MNHEY, CDR2 SVGAGI. CDR3 length equals 15 residues. DNA of the CDR3: TGTGCCAGCACCTCCACAGGGGGCGGGTACACTGAAGCTTTCTTT. Protein product: CASTSTGGGYTEAFF.

The V and J genes are TRBV6-6 and TRBJ1-3; D gene ambiguous. CDR3 length equals 14 residues. The V end was cut by 0 bases, the J end by 8 bases, with 11 bases between. In germline, CDR1 is MNHNY, CDR2 SVGAGI (reference sequence). CDR3 protein: CASSYSRSDDTIYF. The CDR3 DNA follows: TGTGCCAGCAGTTACTCGAGGTCAGACGACACCATATATTTT.

The genes are TRBV2 and TRBJ2-1, with TRBD2 matching 7 bases. V shed 3 bases and J 9 bases; nucleotides not matched to a gene: 11. Germline V gene sequence: CDR1 SNHLY, CDR2 FYNNEI. The CDR3 is 15 amino acids. In DNA, the CDR3 is TGTGCCAGCAGTGATGGGCGGGAGAATTTAGGTGAGCAGTTCTTC. Its protein product is CASSDGRENLGEQFF.

The chain uses TRBV5-1 and TRBJ1-2; 7 bases line up with TRBD1. The CDR3 extends over 15 amino acids. Germline loops: CDR1 SGHRS, CDR2 YFSETQ. The V segment lost 3 bases and the J segment 0 bases; nucleotides outside the gene matches: 5. Written as DNA, the CDR3 is TGCGCCAGCAGCTCACCGGGACAGACTAACTATGGCTACACCTTC. This codes for CASSSPGQTNYGYTF.

This clone was observed a few times. The V gene is TRBV5-6, the J gene TRBJ2-3, with D hard to call. In germline, CDR1 is SGHDT, CDR2 YYEEEE. Trimming pared 0 bases from V and 6 bases from J, leaving 11 bases between. The CDR3 loop spans 14 amino acids. The CDR3 DNA follows: TGTGCCAGCAGCTTGGGGCTTGCAGATGATACGCAGTATTTT. It translates to CASSLGLADDTQYF.

The chain couples TRBV5-4 to TRBJ2-7; 8 bases match TRBD2. The germline V gene encodes CDR1 SGHNT and CDR2 YYREEE (reference sequence). V dropped 0 bases and J dropped 0; count of bases not matched to a gene: 17. This CDR3 has 20 residues. The CDR3 is CASSLGGGSSGLISSYEQYF. CDR3 in DNA: TGTGCCAGCAGCTTGGGGGGGGGATCTAGCGGGCTCATAAGCTCCTACGAGCAGTACTTC.

V gene TRBV10-3 combines with J gene TRBJ1-5, with D possibly TRBD1 on 6 matching bases. The CDR3 contains 14 residues. In germline, CDR1 is ENHRY, CDR2 SYGVKD. With 4 bases removed from V and 1 base from J, the gap between germline ends came to 8 bases. The CDR3 spells CAISGTGSNQPQHF. DNA for the CDR3: TGTGCCATCAGTGGAACAGGGAGCAATCAGCCCCAGCATTTT.

The J gene is TRBJ2-7, the V gene TRBV7-9; the D gene is possibly TRBD1 (5 bases). Trimming removed 5 bases at V and 3 bases at J, with 14 bases between. This CDR3 has 14 residues. The germline gives CDR1 SEHNR, CDR2 FQNEAQ (reference sequence). CDR3 coding DNA: TGTGCCAGCAGCCTCGACAGCCTCAACTACGAGCAGTACGTC. Protein: CASSLDSLNYEQYV.

This chain joins TRBV28 and TRBJ1-4; 7 bases agree with TRBD1. Germline lookup yields CDR1 MDHEN and CDR2 SYDVKM. This CDR3 contains 18 residues. The V gene end was trimmed by 5 bases and the J gene end by 3 bases; junction bases not matched to a gene: 15. The DNA of the CDR3 is TGTGCCAGCAGTCTACGCCCCTGGACAGGCTACTCTAATGAAAAACTGTTTTTT. This codes for CASSLRPWTGYSNEKLFF.

This chain links TRBV9 with TRBJ1-2; 8 bases match TRBD1. This CDR3 has 14 amino acids. V was pared by 3 bases and J by 7 bases, with 8 bases of the junction left unmatched. Germline CDR1 and CDR2: SGDLS and YYNGEE. CDR3 loop: CASSGTGLFGGYTF. CDR3 DNA sequence: TGTGCCAGCAGCGGGACAGGGCTGTTTGGTGGCTACACCTTC.

The J gene is TRBJ1-1, the V gene TRBV29-1; the D gene is possibly TRBD1 (5 bases). This CDR3 region has 13 residues. Per germline, CDR1 SQVTM and CDR2 ANQGSEA. V lost 8 bases, J lost 1 base, and 14 bases lay in between. CDR3 loop: CSTKQEENTEAFF. Written as DNA, the CDR3 is TGCAGCACCAAACAGGAAGAGAACACTGAAGCTTTCTTT.

The chain has TRBV3-1 (or the pseudogene TRBV3-2) and TRBJ2-7; D may be TRBD1 (5 bases). Germline V gene sequence: CDR1 LGHDT, CDR2 YNNKEL (reference sequence). The CDR3 runs to 21 residues. V was pared by 0 bases and J by 0 bases, with 27 bases between. The CDR3 coding sequence is TGTGCCAGCAGCCAAGATTTAATCGTAGGTGCCCCAGGGATGGGCTCCTACGAGCAGTACTTC. This sequence encodes CASSQDLIVGAPGMGSYEQYF.

The table lists this clone with a count of one. The rearrangement joins TRBV10-3 to TRBJ1-2; D unresolved. Germline values: CDR1 ENHRY, CDR2 SYGVKD. The V and J ends lost 0 bases and 2 bases respectively, with 13 bases between them. The CDR3 sequence is 16 residues long. CDR3 nucleotide sequence: TGTGCCATCAGTGAGTCGACTGGAGGGCTGAACTATGGCTACACCTTC. Amino acid sequence: CAISESTGGLNYGYTF.

The CDR3 region is CATQRGFNTGELFF. Here the CDR3 DNA reads TGTGCCACTCAGCGAGGGTTTAACACCGGGGAGCTGTTTTTT. The chain carries TRBV24-1 and TRBJ2-2; D is possibly TRBD2 (5 bases). This CDR3 spans 14 amino acids. Trimming shortened V by 10 bases and J by 2 bases, and 13 bases separated the two germline ends. CDR1 is KGHDR, CDR2 SFDVKD, per germline.

The chain recombines TRBV5-1 with TRBJ1-1; D ambiguous. Germline-derived CDR1 and CDR2 are SGHRS and YFSETQ. The length of the CDR3 is 14 residues. The V and J ends lost 4 bases and 1 base respectively, with 11 bases between them. Written as DNA, the CDR3 is TGCGCCAGCAGCCGAGGAGATCAGAACACTGAAGCTTTCTTT. Its protein is CASSRGDQNTEAFF.

The chain couples TRBV7-2 to TRBJ2-2; 7 bases are a match to TRBD2. This CDR3 has 16 amino acids. Germline values: CDR1 SGHTA, CDR2 FQGNSA. V lost 5 bases, J lost 1 base, and 7 bases stayed unmatched. This CDR3 reads CASSQRLAWNTGELFF. CDR3 DNA: TGTGCCAGCAGCCAGAGACTAGCTTGGAACACCGGGGAGCTGTTTTTT. Based on the CDR3 plus reference TRBV7-2 and TRBJ2-2, the full variable domain is GAGVSQSPSNKVTEKGKDVELRCDPISGHTALYWYRQSLGQGLEFLIYFQGNSAPDKSGLPSDRFSAERTGGSVSTLTIQRTQQEDSAVYLCASSQRLAWNTGELFFGEGSRLTVL.